This T cell receptor beta chain appears in the sequencing data of a study of blood T cells in healthy people across ages. Study-level results: Higher diversity, along with more naive CD4+ cells, distinguished long-lived donors from aged donors.

This clonotype occurred a few times. The target antigen is unknown. Primed by a sample-barcoded 5' primer and a J-beta primer mix, a second PCR proceeded for about 7 to 11 cycles. Tags on each cDNA molecule came from a template-switch adaptor with 12 random nucleotides. TCRdb ran MiXCR on the 5' RACE reads and lists one entry per CDR3 protein. The sample lists fewer than 2,000,000 distinct CDR3 sequences, roughly 32% occurring once. Each sample had at least 6.5 million PBMCs isolated. Total RNA was isolated from each sample in quantities of at least 5 micrograms. CDR3 size: 13 residues. The junction had 6 bases not matched to a gene; V was cut back by 6 bases and J by 4 bases. Germline lookup yields CDR1 DFQATT and CDR2 SNEGSKA (reference sequence).

This TCR came from a woman aged 25 to 39 in good health. Sequenced material: blood. The chain uses TRBV20-1 and TRBJ2-7, with 10 bases identical to TRBD1. The CDR3 is CSAGPGQGYEQYF. The CDR3 region has the DNA TGCAGTGCGGGGCCGGGACAGGGGTACGAGCAGTACTTC.